This section outlines one T cell receptor (beta chain) sequence together with its context. Its antigen target is currently unknown. No quality values exist for individual bases; no much larger clone is one base distant. TCRbeta CDR3 regions were amplified from genomic DNA using the immunoSEQ Assay, a bias-controlled multiplex PCR. On the study's bioinformatics: Nucleated cell counts per sample were estimated from amplification of reference gene primers within the assay. To quantify the absolute abundance of each unique TCRbeta CDR3 rearrangement, sequence reads were collapsed and filtered. Productive Simpson clonality was computed per sample as the square root of Simpson's diversity index over productive rearrangements. The immuneACCESS repertoire file appears here via TCRdb, limited to in-frame rearrangements. These files lack a portion of the clones; in checked studies, under half of the deficit traces to unresolved V genes, and the cause of the others is not known. V and J calls and clone size follow that table, whereas D and trimming were derived from the DNA. In all, the sample holds about 160,000 clones, and about 88% of those were seen once. Of the sample, roughly 19% falls within the top ten clones.

Each collaborating institution followed its own protocols to collect whole blood in K2EDTA tubes. For TCRbeta analysis, collaborator samples were shipped as frozen whole blood, as isolated PBMCs, or as DNA extracted from either sample type. CDR1 and CDR2 were assigned from the germline V gene (reference sequence) as SGHNT and YYREEE. The CDR3 goes from the cysteine to the phenylalanine over 15 residues. CDR3 DNA only is kept here, 45 bases in frame from base 1. Germline trimming amounts to 0 bases on V and 4 bases on J, with 3 as the count of junction bases outside the gene matches. The sample belongs to a study of blood T cell repertoires in COVID-19 (TCRdb year 2020). Background on the whole study: The collaborator samples originated in the United States, Italy and Spain and spanned the acute and convalescent phases of COVID-19. The repertoires were released in a freely available public database meant as a resource for research on the immune response to SARS-CoV-2. Nearly every sample came with metadata listing a de-identified subject ID, COVID-19 status, age in years and sex. The material from the prospective study consisted of cDNA or gDNA derived from T cells, B-cell-depleted T cells, or PBMCs. Samples were obtained from the ongoing ImmuneRACE study (first 160 participants) and from approximately 1,200 subjects provided by 6 global collaborators. Deeply sampled blood TCRbeta repertoires from subjects exposed to, actively infected with, or recovered from COVID-19 were included in the dataset. Where available, HLA class I and class II types were taken from metadata supplied by the sample provider and were not determined by assay-based typing. Points the paper makes about the study in general: The quantity of clinical and demographic metadata differed by source and by participant and was supplied without curation.

The TCR sequence derives from a man aged 55 to 69 with active or convalescent COVID-19. Specimen: peripheral blood. The chain is encoded by TRBV5-4 joined to TRBJ2-2; the central 7 bases match TRBD2. The CDR3 has the sequence CASSLGREGTGELFF. The nucleotides are TGTGCCAGCAGCTTGGGTAGGGAGGGCACCGGGGAGCTGTTTTTT.